A single sample gave rise to the 11 T cell receptor beta chains below, sequenced in a study of blood T cell repertoires in COVID-19. Measured with immunoSEQ multiplex PCR; TCRdb has only the in-frame clones, and not every one. The sample shows tens of thousands of clones, 78% of them seen only once. The sample consisted of peripheral blood. These receptors were taken from a human donor with active or convalescent COVID-19. The donor label of this sample is uncertain.

The CDR3 here is CASSFGTGAYEQYF. The CDR3, as DNA: TGTGCCAGCAGCTTCGGGACTGGGGCCTACGAGCAGTACTTC. J is TRBJ2-7 and V is TRBV11-2; D perhaps matches TRBD2 (6 bases). Trimming cost V 3 bases and J 2 bases, with 11 bases left between them. Germline V gives CDR1 SGHAT, CDR2 FQNNGV. The CDR3 length is 14 residues.

This clone has only a few counts. V usage is TRBV10-3 and J usage is TRBJ2-4; D call uncertain. The CDR3 loop spans 11 amino acids. Germline V gene lookup returns CDR1 ENHRY and CDR2 SYGVKD. Trimming took 8 bases from V and 9 from J, leaving 11 bases between them. The CDR3 protein is CAIGISGIQYF. The CDR3 DNA reads TGTGCCATCGGTATATCGGGCATTCAGTACTTC.

A few counts support this clone. The chain links TRBV6-5 to TRBJ1-2, with unresolved D. CDR1 and CDR2 from the germline V gene are MNHEY and SVGAGI. Between the trimmed V and J ends, which lost 8 bases and 8 bases, there was a span of 15 bases. The length of the CDR3 is 12 residues. The DNA for the CDR3 is TGTGCCAGCCTAGATTTGCCGAACGGCTACACCTTC. It codes for CASLDLPNGYTF.

This chain links TRBV9 with TRBJ1-4, with 8 bases fitting TRBD1. The V gene's germline CDR1 is SGDLS and CDR2 YYNGEE. The CDR3 consists of 14 residues. Trimming at V came to 3 bases and at J to 4 bases, leaving 2 bases not matched to a gene. DNA for the CDR3: TGTGCCAGCAGCGGGGACAGGCTTAATGAAAAACTGTTTTTT. It codes for CASSGDRLNEKLFF.

The chain is built from TRBV10-3 and TRBJ1-5, with a weak D call TRBD1 (5 bases). Trimming stripped 5 bases from V and 4 bases from J, with 9 bases between. There are 13 residues in the CDR3. CDR1 is ENHRY, CDR2 SYGVKD, per germline. The CDR3 DNA sequence: TGTGCCATCAGTCTGGCAGGGAATCAGCCCCAGCATTTT. Protein: CAISLAGNQPQHF.

The chain has TRBV6-1 and TRBJ2-3, with D possibly matching TRBD1 (5 bases). The germline V gene encodes CDR1 MNHNS and CDR2 SASEGT. Trimming took 3 bases from V and 2 from J, leaving 12 bases between them. This CDR3 spans 15 amino acids. This CDR3 is CASSEGLGATDTQYF. The CDR3 DNA reads TGTGCCAGCAGTGAGGGGTTAGGGGCCACAGATACGCAGTATTTT.

The rearrangement joins TRBV5-6 to TRBJ1-1; 9 bases align to TRBD1. V was clipped by 1 base and J by 1 base; unmatched bases: 2. This CDR3 region has 15 residues. Germline CDR1 reads SGHDT; CDR2 reads YYEEEE. CDR3 sequence (DNA): TGTGCCAGCAGCTTGTGGGGACAGGGGAACACTGAAGCTTTCTTT. This sequence encodes CASSLWGQGNTEAFF.

The chain uses TRBV11-2 and TRBJ1-2; D is unclear. This CDR3 spans 14 amino acids. CDR1 is SGHAT, CDR2 FQNNGV, per germline. Trimming took off 2 bases at V and 4 bases at J, with 11 bases between the two ends. In DNA, the CDR3 is TGTGCCAGCAGCTTAAGTATCGGGTCCTATGGCTACACCTTC. Its protein is CASSLSIGSYGYTF.

This clone was found once. This chain connects TRBV5-6 to TRBJ2-7; D is ambiguous. Trimming removed 4 bases at V and 6 bases at J, with 11 bases between. There are 12 residues in the CDR3. Germline-derived CDR1 and CDR2 are SGHDT and YYEEEE. For the CDR3, the DNA is TGTGCCAGCAGCAGACCCAGCGCCGAGCAGTACTTC. It is translated as CASSRPSAEQYF.

The V call is TRBV6-5, the J call TRBJ1-1; TRBD1 is a possible D gene (6 bases). From germline, CDR1 is MNHEY and CDR2 SVGAGI. This CDR3 region has 14 residues. Trimming took off 11 bases at V and 2 bases at J, with 18 bases between the two ends. This chain's CDR3 is CAANSRQANTEAFF. DNA for the CDR3: TGTGCCGCCAACTCGCGACAGGCCAACACTGAAGCTTTCTTT.

The chain links TRBV30 to TRBJ1-5; 9 bases map to TRBD1. V shed 4 bases, J shed 0 bases, and the junction held 7 bases outside the gene matches. The CDR3 sequence is 16 residues long. Germline values: CDR1 GTSNPN, CDR2 SVGIG (reference sequence). This chain's CDR3 is CAWTPGTGFSNQPQHF. CDR3 DNA sequence: TGTGCCTGGACGCCCGGGACAGGGTTTAGCAATCAGCCCCAGCATTTT.